The T cell receptor beta chain under discussion was sequenced for a study of blood T cell repertoires in COVID-19. On the study more broadly: Acute and convalescent COVID-19 specimens originated in the United States, Italy and Spain.

It was during active infection that Seattle patients were enrolled and then longitudinally followed. The V gene's germline CDR1 is SGHVS and CDR2 FNYEAQ. The CDR3 has 14 amino acids. With 10 bases clipped from V and 7 bases from J, the junction kept 10 bases outside the gene matches. Generated by immunoSEQ multiplex PCR, the TCRdb table keeps only in-frame clones and is missing some. The profile shows hundreds of thousands of clones, 83% of them singletons. Specimen: peripheral blood. The chain combines TRBV7-6 with TRBJ2-2; TRBD2 aligns across 9 bases. The sequence was obtained from a young woman with COVID-19, enrolled during active disease. CDR3 in amino acids: CATQPGTSIGELFF. The CDR3 DNA follows: TGTGCCACCCAGCCTGGGACTAGCATCGGGGAGCTGTTTTTT.